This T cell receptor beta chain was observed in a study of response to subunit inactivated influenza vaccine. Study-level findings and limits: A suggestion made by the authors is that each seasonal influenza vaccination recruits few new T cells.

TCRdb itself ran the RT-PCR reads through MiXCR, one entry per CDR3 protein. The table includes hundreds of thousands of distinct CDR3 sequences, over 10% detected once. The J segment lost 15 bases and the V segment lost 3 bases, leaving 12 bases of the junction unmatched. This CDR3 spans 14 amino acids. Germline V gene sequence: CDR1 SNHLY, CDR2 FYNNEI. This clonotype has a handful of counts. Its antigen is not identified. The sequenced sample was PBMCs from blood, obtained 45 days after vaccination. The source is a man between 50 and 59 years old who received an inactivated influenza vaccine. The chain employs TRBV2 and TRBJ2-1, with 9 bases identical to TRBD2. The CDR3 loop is CASSEIAGVREGFF. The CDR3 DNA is TGTGCCAGCAGTGAGATAGCGGGGGTAAGGGAGGGGTTCTTC. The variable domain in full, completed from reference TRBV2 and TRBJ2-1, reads EPEVTQTPSHQVTQMGQEVILRCVPISNHLYFYWYRQILGQKVEFLVSFYNNEISEKSEIFDDQFSVERPDGSNFTLKIRSTKLEDSAMYFCASSEIAGVREGFFGPGTRLTVL.